This T cell receptor (beta chain) was identified in a study of cytomegalovirus exposure and HLA in healthy donors. Across the study: There were 75 million to 95 million unique TCRs (from HLA-typed donors) in an early data release. Study outcomes and limitations: A further, later analysis showed that HLA-associated TCR beta chains (compared with equally common others) were more clonally expanded. Across HLA loci, a later analysis found differing TCR association rates, with DRB1 most and HLA-C fewest.

Concerning this clone: Its antigen is currently unknown.

The CDR3 extends over 14 amino acids. The V gene's germline CDR1 is SGHAT and CDR2 FQDESV (reference sequence). The ends were cut back, 8 bases at V and 3 bases at J, with 14 bases in the middle. Both 60 Vbeta primers and 13 Jbeta primers went into the PCR. Generated by immunoSEQ multiplex PCR, the TCRdb table keeps only in-frame clones and is missing some. The table lists tens of thousands of clones, approximately 82% of them singletons. The specimen was PBMCs. The TCR originated in a man aged 50 to 59 in good health and CMV-seronegative. The V and J genes are TRBV11-1 and TRBJ1-3; no definite D call. The CDR3 DNA sequence: TGTGCCAGCGCACGCGCGGAGGGTGGAAACACCATATATTTT. Protein sequence: CASARAEGGNTIYF.